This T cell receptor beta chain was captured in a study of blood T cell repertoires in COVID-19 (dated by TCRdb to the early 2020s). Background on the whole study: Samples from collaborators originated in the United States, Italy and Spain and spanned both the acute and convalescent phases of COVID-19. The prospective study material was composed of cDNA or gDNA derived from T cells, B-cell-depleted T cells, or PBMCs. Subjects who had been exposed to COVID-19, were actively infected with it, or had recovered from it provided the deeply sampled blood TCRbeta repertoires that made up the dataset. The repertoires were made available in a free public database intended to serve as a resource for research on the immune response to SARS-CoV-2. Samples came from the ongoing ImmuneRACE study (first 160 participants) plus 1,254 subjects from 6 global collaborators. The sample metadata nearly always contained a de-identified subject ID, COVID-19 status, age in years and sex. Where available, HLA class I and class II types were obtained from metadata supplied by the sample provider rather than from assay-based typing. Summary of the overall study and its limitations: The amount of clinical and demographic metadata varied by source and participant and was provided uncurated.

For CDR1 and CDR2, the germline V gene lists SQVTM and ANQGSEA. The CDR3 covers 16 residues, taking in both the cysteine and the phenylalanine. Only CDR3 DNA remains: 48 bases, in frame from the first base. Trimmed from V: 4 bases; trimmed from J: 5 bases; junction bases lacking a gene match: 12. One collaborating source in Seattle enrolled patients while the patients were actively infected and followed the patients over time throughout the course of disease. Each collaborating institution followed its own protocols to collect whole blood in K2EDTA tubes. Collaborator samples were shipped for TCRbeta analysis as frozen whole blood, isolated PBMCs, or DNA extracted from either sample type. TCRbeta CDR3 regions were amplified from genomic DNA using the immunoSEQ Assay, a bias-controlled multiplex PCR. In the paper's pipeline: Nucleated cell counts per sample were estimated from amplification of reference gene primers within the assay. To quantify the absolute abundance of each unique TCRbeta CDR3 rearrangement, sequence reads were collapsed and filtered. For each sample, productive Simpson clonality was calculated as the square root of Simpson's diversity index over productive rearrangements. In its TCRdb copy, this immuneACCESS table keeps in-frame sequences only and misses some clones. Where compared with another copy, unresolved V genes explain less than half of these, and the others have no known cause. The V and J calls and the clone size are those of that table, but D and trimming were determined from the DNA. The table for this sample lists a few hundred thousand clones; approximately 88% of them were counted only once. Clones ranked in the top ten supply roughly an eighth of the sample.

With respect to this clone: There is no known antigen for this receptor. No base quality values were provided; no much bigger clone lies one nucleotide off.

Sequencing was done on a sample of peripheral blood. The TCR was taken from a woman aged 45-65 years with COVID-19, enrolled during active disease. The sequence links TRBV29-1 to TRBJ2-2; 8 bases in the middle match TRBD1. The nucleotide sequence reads TGCAGCGTTGTAAGGTCGGACAGGGCGGATACCGGGGAGCTGTTTTTT. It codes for CSVVRSDRADTGELFF.